A single TCR beta chain is shown here with its context. Its specificity is not known. Sequencing used immunoSEQ multiplex PCR; TCRdb keeps in-frame clones, though not all of them. The profile covers about 1.5 million clones, with under 99% appearing a single time and around 0.47% taken by the ten largest. This entry belongs to a study of shared clonotypes between healthy human individuals. Broader study findings: Several donors held about 5% of naive CD4 clonotypes in common.

The sequence was obtained from a man under 40 in good health. Sequenced: naive CD4+ T cells sorted from blood. Subset of the sample: CD45RA+ positively selected.

DNA for the CDR3: TGTGCCAGCAGCACACCCCGGGACAGGGACGAGTACGAGCAGTACTTC. The encoded protein is CASSTPRDRDEYEQYF. This rearrangement joins TRBV11-1 to TRBJ2-7; TRBD1 agrees at 9 bases. CDR1 is SGHAT, CDR2 FQDESV, per germline (reference sequence). The CDR3 sequence is 16 residues long. J lost 4 bases, V lost 5 bases, and 12 bases had no gene match. Complete variable domain (other parts from reference TRBV11-1 and TRBJ2-7): EAEVAQSPRYKITEKSQAVAFWCDPISGHATLYWYRQILGQGPELLVQFQDESVVDDSQLPKDRFSAERLKGVDSTLKIQPAELGDSAMYLCASSTPRDRDEYEQYFGPGTRLTVT.